These 28 T cell receptor beta chains were all obtained from the same sample, sequenced in a study of shared clonotypes between healthy human individuals. Data came from immunoSEQ multiplex PCR; TCRdb stores just in-frame clones and leaves some out. The repertoire holds fewer than 550,000 clones, about three quarters seen once, with around 12% in the top ten. The sequenced sample was PBMCs. The receptors here all came from a woman between 35 and 50 years old in good health. Some clones in this sample may be carry-over from other donors' samples.

Concerning this clone: The limits of the CDR3 on the DNA are not certain, so only TCRdb's listed CDR3 is given. V and J are TRBV13 and TRBJ2-5. The length of the CDR3 is 12 amino acids, counting both ends. The germline V gene has CDR1 PRHDT and CDR2 FYEKMQ (reference sequence). The chain's CDR3 is CASSLVALGIYF.

In DNA, the CDR3 is TGTGCCAGCAGCCGCACTAGCCGCGGACGTGATACGCAGTATTTT. Its translation is CASSRTSRGRDTQYF. This chain links TRBV13 with TRBJ2-3; a possible D gene is TRBD2 (6 bases). V was clipped by 5 bases and J by 6 bases, with 18 bases between them. Germline V CDR1 and CDR2: PRHDT, FYEKMQ (reference sequence). There are 15 residues in the CDR3.

The chain recombines TRBV10-1 with TRBJ2-3; 11 nucleotides align to TRBD1. CDR1 is WNHNN, CDR2 SYGVQD, per germline (reference sequence). This CDR3 contains 16 residues. V lost 2 bases to trimming and J lost 1 base; unmatched junction nucleotides: 2. CDR3 in DNA: TGCGCCAGCAGTGAGGCGGGACAGGGGGGCACAGATACGCAGTATTTT. This encodes CASSEAGQGGTDTQYF.

This chain uses TRBV7-6 with TRBJ1-6, with TRBD1 identical over 8 bases. Germline trimming cut 5 bases from V and 9 bases from J; bases unmatched to any gene: 12. The CDR3 contains 16 residues. Germline V lookup: CDR1 SGHVS, CDR2 FNYEAQ. The CDR3 sequence is CASSPGQALSRSPLHF. CDR3 nucleotides: TGTGCCAGCAGCCCGGGACAGGCCCTTTCGCGTTCACCCCTCCACTTT.

This rearrangement joins TRBV29-1 to TRBJ2-1, with TRBD2 matching over 11 bases. The CDR3 sequence is 13 residues long. Germline trimming cut 8 bases from V and 5 bases from J; bases unmatched to any gene: 5. Germline V gives CDR1 SQVTM, CDR2 ANQGSEA. For the CDR3, the DNA is TGCAGCACGGGACTAGCGGCGGACAATGAGCAGTTCTTC. Its translation: CSTGLAADNEQFF.

The chain carries TRBV7-3 and TRBJ2-5, with 8 bases identical to TRBD2. The germline CDR1 and CDR2 sequences are SGHTA and FQGTGA. The CDR3 covers 15 residues. V lost 4 bases to trimming and J lost 1 base; unmatched junction nucleotides: 5. CDR3 loop: CASSSTGGVQETQYF. The CDR3 DNA sequence: TGTGCCAGCAGCTCCACCGGGGGGGTCCAAGAGACCCAGTACTTC.

J is TRBJ1-2 and V is TRBV6-5; D gene ambiguous. The V gene's germline CDR1 is MNHEY and CDR2 SVGAGI. V was trimmed by 4 bases and J by 4 bases, leaving 13 bases between them. This CDR3 contains 14 residues. CDR3: CASSSQTASYGYTF. CDR3 DNA sequence: TGTGCCAGCAGTTCCCAGACGGCCTCCTATGGCTACACCTTC.

This clone was found once. J is TRBJ1-5 and V is TRBV7-9, with D unresolved. The CDR3 length is 12 residues. Germline lookup yields CDR1 SEHNR and CDR2 FQNEAQ (reference sequence). Trimming shortened V by 4 bases and J by 5 bases, and 6 bases separated the two germline ends. The CDR3 DNA reads TGTGCCAGCAGCTACCTGGATCAGCCCCAGCATTTT. It specifies CASSYLDQPQHF.

The chain has TRBV29-1 and TRBJ1-2; unclear D gene. Trimming removed 0 bases from V and 5 bases from J, with 7 bases in between. CDR1 SQVTM and CDR2 ANQGSEA come from the germline V gene. CDR3 length: 12 amino acids. CDR3 sequence: CSVEDRRYGYTF. The CDR3 DNA sequence: TGCAGCGTTGAAGACCGCAGGTATGGCTACACCTTC.

V is TRBV7-2 and J is TRBJ2-2, with D perhaps TRBD1 (6 bases). The CDR3 totals 13 residues. V lost 3 bases and J lost 7, with 9 bases in between. CDR1 is SGHTA, CDR2 FQGNSA, per germline. The CDR3 coding sequence is TGTGCCAGCAGCTTTACAGGGATCGGGGAGCTGTTTTTT. It is translated as CASSFTGIGELFF.

This clone was recorded only once. The CDR3 DNA reads TGTGCCAGCAGCTTAGGTGGGCGTAGGGCTTTCTTT. It codes for CASSLGGRRAFF. The genes are TRBV7-9 and TRBJ1-1; no reliable D call. Germline assignment: CDR1 SEHNR and CDR2 FQNEAQ (reference sequence). This CDR3 spans 12 amino acids. Deletions cut 1 base from V and 11 bases from J, with 11 bases between.

This chain uses TRBV30 with TRBJ2-3, with 12 bases aligning to TRBD2. The V segment lost 3 bases and the J segment 4 bases; nucleotides outside the gene matches: 8. This CDR3 has 16 residues. Germline CDR1 is GTSNPN and CDR2 is SVGIG (reference sequence). The CDR3 is CAWRRLAGVGSDTQYF. The CDR3 DNA follows: TGTGCCTGGAGGAGACTAGCGGGAGTGGGGTCAGATACGCAGTATTTT.

The CDR3: CASSRGLAGEQYF. The CDR3 bases are TGTGCCAGCAGCCGAGGGCTAGCTGGAGAGCAGTACTTC. The chain carries TRBV6-1 and TRBJ2-7; perhaps TRBD2 as D (5 bases). Germline-derived CDR1 and CDR2 are MNHNS and SASEGT. V gave up 6 bases and J gave up 7 bases, with 16 bases separating them. The CDR3 is made up of 13 amino acids.

In DNA, the CDR3 is TGTGCCAGCAGCTTGCAGGGCGGGACCGGGGAGCTGTTTTTT. Amino acids: CASSLQGGTGELFF. V gene TRBV5-4 combines with J gene TRBJ2-2; either TRBD1 or TRBD2 may fit D (5 bases each). Germline V gene sequence: CDR1 SGHNT, CDR2 YYREEE (reference sequence). V was clipped by 1 base and J by 5 bases, with 9 bases between them. This CDR3 has 14 amino acids. The full variable domain, completed using reference TRBV5-4 and TRBJ2-2, is ETGVTQSPTHLIKTRGQQVTLRCSSQSGHNTVSWYQQALGQGPQFIFQYYREEENGRGNFPPRFSGLQFPNYSSELNVNALELDDSALYLCASSLQGGTGELFFGEGSRLTVL.

The chain couples TRBV7-3 to TRBJ2-7; D ambiguous. V was cut by 5 bases and J by 4 bases, with 12 bases left in between. This CDR3 spans 13 amino acids. Germline V CDR1 and CDR2: SGHTA, FQGTGA. CDR3: CASSRSPGYEQYF. CDR3 nucleotide sequence: TGTGCCAGCAGCCGCAGCCCTGGGTACGAGCAGTACTTC.

The V gene is TRBV7-9, the J gene TRBJ2-1; D is unclear. V was cut by 1 base and J by 2 bases, with 9 bases left in between. CDR1 is SEHNR, CDR2 FQNEAQ, per germline (reference sequence). The CDR3 runs to 15 residues. CDR3 in amino acids: CASSLDPDAYNEQFF. In nucleotides, the CDR3 is TGTGCCAGCAGCTTAGACCCGGACGCCTACAATGAGCAGTTCTTC.

V usage is TRBV4-3 and J usage is TRBJ2-7; a possible D gene is TRBD2 (5 bases). The germline gives CDR1 LGHNA, CDR2 YSLEER. The CDR3 contains 15 residues. The germline V and J ends were trimmed by 2 bases and 0 bases, with 11 bases remaining between them. CDR3 in amino acids: CASSQIASSSYEQYF. The CDR3 DNA reads as TGCGCCAGCAGCCAAATAGCGTCCAGCTCCTACGAGCAGTACTTC.

V usage is TRBV5-1 and J usage is TRBJ2-3; D might be TRBD1 or TRBD2, each matching 5 bases. The CDR3 is made up of 17 amino acids. CDR1 and CDR2 from the germline V gene are SGHRS and YFSETQ. V lost 3 bases and J 2 bases, leaving 19 bases between the germline ends. CDR3 residues: CASSSRSTGDDTDTQYF. The CDR3 DNA sequence: TGCGCCAGCAGCTCCCGCTCTACTGGGGACGACACAGATACGCAGTATTTT.

To note about this clone: Possible read error: a much larger clone is one base away. At the DNA level, this CDR3 is encoded by other sequences in the same sample as well. The V call is TRBV4-3, the J call TRBJ1-4; the D gene is possibly TRBD1 (5 bases). This CDR3 comprises 14 residues. Germline V gives CDR1 LGHNA, CDR2 YSLEER. The CDR3 DNA sequence: TGCGCCAGCAGCCAAGATAGCGGGGACGAAAAACTATTTTTT. Protein sequence: CASSQDSGDEKLFF.

This chain links TRBV4-2 with TRBJ2-6, with D hard to call. The CDR3 is 14 residues long. Germline V CDR1 and CDR2: LGHNA, YNFKEQ. V was trimmed by 4 bases and J by 3 bases, leaving 7 bases between them. CDR3 DNA: TGTGCCAGCAGCCCCTGGGGTGGGGCCAACGTCCTGACTTTC. Protein product: CASSPWGGANVLTF.

The rearrangement uses TRBV9 and TRBJ1-3; TRBD1 might be the D (5 bases). The CDR3 length is 18 residues. Germline V lookup: CDR1 SGDLS, CDR2 YYNGEE. Trimming removed 0 bases from V and 3 bases from J, with 19 bases in between. As DNA, the CDR3 is TGTGCCAGCAGCGTAGAAACCCAGGGCCCCCCCGGTGGAAACACCATATATTTT. Residues: CASSVETQGPPGGNTIYF.

This clone occurred a few times. The rearrangement uses TRBV14 and TRBJ1-5; unclear D gene. Germline CDR1 is SGHDN and CDR2 is FVKESK. The CDR3 is 15 residues long. Trimming left V 6 bases short and J 2 bases short, with 14 bases between. CDR3 coding DNA: TGTGCCAGCAGACTACGGGATATGGGCAATCAGCCCCAGCATTTT. Translated, it gives CASRLRDMGNQPQHF.

The DNA of the CDR3 is TGTGCCAGCAGCTCAAGTCAGAATCGAGCTTTCTTT. Residues: CASSSSQNRAFF. V gene TRBV7-2 combines with J gene TRBJ1-1, with no clear D. Germline values: CDR1 SGHTA, CDR2 FQGNSA. V lost 4 bases to trimming and J lost 10 bases, with 13 bases between them. This CDR3 comprises 12 residues.

The chain carries TRBV5-8 and TRBJ2-5; D remains unclear. The J call is in doubt because the DNA end fits TRBJ2-7 better. The CDR3 totals 14 residues. CDR1 is SGHTS, CDR2 YDEGEE, per germline. This CDR3 reads CASSLAGRFYEQYF. The CDR3 nucleotides read TGTGCCAGCAGCTTGGCCGGACGGTTCTACGAGCAGTACTTC.

With respect to this clone: Additional DNA sequences in this sample encode the identical CDR3. This rearrangement joins TRBV7-3 to TRBJ2-3, with 7 nucleotides matching TRBD1. Germline V CDR1 and CDR2: SGHTA, FQGTGA. The ends lost 1 base at V and 4 bases at J; junction bases unmatched: 2. CDR3 length equals 14 residues. The CDR3 reads CASSLRQGADTQYF. CDR3 sequence (DNA): TGTGCCAGCAGCTTAAGACAGGGAGCAGATACGCAGTATTTT.

This chain joins TRBV30 and TRBJ2-6; a weak D match, TRBD2 (6 bases). Trimming took 4 bases from V and 2 from J, leaving 15 bases between them. CDR3 length: 16 residues. The germline V gene encodes CDR1 GTSNPN and CDR2 SVGIG (reference sequence). CDR3 sequence: CAWKARERAGANVLTF. CDR3 DNA sequence: TGTGCCTGGAAGGCCCGGGAGAGGGCTGGGGCCAACGTCCTGACTTTC.

This clone was counted only a few times. This rearrangement joins TRBV10-3 to TRBJ1-1; D perhaps matches TRBD1 (5 bases). CDR1 and CDR2 (germline): ENHRY, SYGVKD. This CDR3 region has 15 residues. Trimming pared 6 bases from V and 1 base from J, leaving 15 bases between. The CDR3 here is CAIRLSGTPNTEAFF. The DNA of the CDR3 is TGTGCCATCAGACTCTCCGGGACGCCGAACACTGAAGCTTTCTTT.

V gene TRBV27 combines with J gene TRBJ2-4; 7 bases agree with TRBD1. V lost 5 bases, J lost 2 bases, and 6 bases stayed unmatched. The CDR3 is 15 amino acids. CDR1 and CDR2 from the germline V gene are MNHEY and SMNVEV (reference sequence). Written as DNA, the CDR3 is TGTGCCAGCAGTCTTCTACAGGGGACCAAAAACATTCAGTACTTC. As protein: CASSLLQGTKNIQYF.